The next 13 T cell receptor beta chains were all read from a single sample in a study of blood T cells in healthy people across ages. A second PCR of roughly 7 to 11 cycles used a sample-barcoded 5' primer and a J-beta primer mix. TCRdb re-analysed the 5' RACE reads in MiXCR, keeping a single row per CDR3 protein. This table has fewer than 2 million distinct CDR3 sequences, about 39% appearing once. Material: blood. Every receptor here comes from a human donor in good health.

The rearrangement joins TRBV20-1 to TRBJ2-2; D ambiguous. There are 13 residues in the CDR3. Trimming took 0 bases from V and 4 from J, leaving 6 bases between them. CDR1 DFQATT and CDR2 SNEGSKA come from the germline V gene (reference sequence). CDR3 nucleotide sequence: TGCAGTGCTAGAGAAGGGTCCACCGGGGAGCTGTTTTTT. It yields the protein CSAREGSTGELFF.

This chain connects TRBV12-3 or TRBV12-4 to TRBJ2-1, with a possible D match to TRBD1 (6 bases). The CDR3 consists of 16 residues. V lost 6 bases and J lost 7, with 22 bases in between. The CDR3 loop reads CASRPSDSSVGNEQFF. The CDR3 DNA reads as TGTGCCAGCAGACCCTCGGACAGCTCGGTGGGGAATGAGCAGTTCTTC.

The chain recombines TRBV20-1 with TRBJ2-1; 7 positions match TRBD2. This CDR3 is built from 14 residues. CDR1 and CDR2 (germline): DFQATT, SNEGSKA (reference sequence). The V segment lost 3 bases and the J segment 3 bases; nucleotides outside the gene matches: 5. The CDR3, as DNA: TGCAGTGCTAGTGGGAGGGGTCTCTACAATGAGCAGTTCTTC. Amino acids: CSASGRGLYNEQFF.

The rearrangement links TRBV7-6 to TRBJ1-2, with 10 bases fitting TRBD1. V gave up 1 base and J gave up 2 bases; unmatched junction bases: 13. Germline V gene sequence: CDR1 SGHVS, CDR2 FNYEAQ. The CDR3 runs 19 residues. CDR3 sequence (DNA): TGTGCCAGCAGCTTAGTGCCCCCGGGACAGGGGATAGGAAACTATGGCTACACCTTC. Amino acids: CASSLVPPGQGIGNYGYTF.

The chain links TRBV20-1 to TRBJ2-7; 8 bases align to TRBD2. V was pared by 7 bases and J by 0 bases, with 8 bases of the junction left unmatched. This CDR3 has 14 residues. Germline V lookup: CDR1 DFQATT, CDR2 SNEGSKA (reference sequence). The CDR3 loop reads CSVRPGGASYEQYF. The CDR3 DNA reads TGCAGTGTTAGGCCCGGGGGGGCCTCCTACGAGCAGTACTTC.

This clonotype was picked up a small number of times. V gene TRBV5-1 combines with J gene TRBJ2-7; D is uncertain. V lost 0 bases to trimming and J lost 0 bases, with 16 bases between them. There are 17 residues in the CDR3. Germline V gives CDR1 SGHRS, CDR2 YFSETQ. CDR3 DNA sequence: TGCGCCAGCAGCTTGGCCGAAGGTGGGTTATACTCCTACGAGCAGTACTTC. Protein product: CASSLAEGGLYSYEQYF.

This rearrangement joins TRBV10-3 to TRBJ1-5; D remains ambiguous. Per germline, CDR1 ENHRY and CDR2 SYGVKD. V dropped 6 bases and J dropped 7 bases, with 16 bases sitting between them. The CDR3 is 14 amino acids. For the CDR3, the DNA is TGTGCCATCAGCCCAGACCTCGGAGCACAGCCCCAGCATTTT. Protein sequence: CAISPDLGAQPQHF.

The chain employs TRBV6-2 or TRBV6-3 and TRBJ2-5; D is ambiguous. From germline, CDR1 is MNHEY and CDR2 SVGEGT. This CDR3 has 13 residues. V lost 2 bases, J lost 4 bases, and 8 bases lay in between. The CDR3 loop reads CASSYVNSETQYF. In DNA, the CDR3 is TGTGCCAGCAGTTACGTGAACTCAGAGACCCAGTACTTC.

This clonotype has a handful of counts. A much larger clone lies a single base off, so this may be a read error. This chain uses TRBV2 with TRBJ2-2; D not resolved. Germline-derived CDR1 and CDR2 are SNHLY and FYNNEI. With 6 bases removed from V and 5 bases from J, the gap between germline ends came to 4 bases. The CDR3 is 11 amino acids. CDR3 coding DNA: TGTGCCAGCAGGGATACCGGGGAGCTGTTTTTT. Translated, it gives CASRDTGELFF.

This clonotype was counted between two and nine times. CDR3 DNA sequence: TGCAGTGCTAGAGGTCCGAGCAATCAGCCCCAGCATTTT. Translated, it gives CSARGPSNQPQHF. The gene calls are TRBV20-1 and TRBJ1-5; D not resolved. Germline V gives CDR1 DFQATT, CDR2 SNEGSKA (reference sequence). This CDR3 comprises 13 residues. Trimming left V 1 base short and J 1 base short, with 5 bases between.

J is TRBJ2-1 and V is TRBV6-6; D unresolved. Trimming pared 6 bases from V and 2 bases from J, leaving 14 bases between. Per germline, CDR1 MNHNY and CDR2 SVGAGI (reference sequence). This CDR3 has 15 residues. CDR3 sequence reads: CASSRSDGAYNEQFF. In DNA form, the CDR3 reads TGTGCCAGCAGCCGAAGTGATGGGGCCTACAATGAGCAGTTCTTC.

The chain joins TRBV7-9 to TRBJ1-2, with D perhaps TRBD1 (5 bases). CDR3 length: 15 amino acids. Looked up from germline, CDR1 is SEHNR and CDR2 is FQNEAQ (reference sequence). Trimming took off 3 bases at V and 2 bases at J, with 13 bases between the two ends. CDR3 sequence (DNA): TGTGCCAGCAGCTTTCGGTCCGGGGCGAACTATGGCTACACCTTC. Translating it yields CASSFRSGANYGYTF.

The chain is built from TRBV7-2 and TRBJ2-5, with D perhaps matching TRBD1 or TRBD2 (5 bases each). The V end was cut by 1 base, the J end by 3 bases, with 15 bases between. Germline V CDR1 and CDR2: SGHTA, FQGNSA. This CDR3 is 16 amino acids long. The DNA of the CDR3 is TGTGCCAGCAGCTTAGGGGTGGGGCTAGCTGAAGAGACCCAGTACTTC. Amino acid sequence: CASSLGVGLAEETQYF.